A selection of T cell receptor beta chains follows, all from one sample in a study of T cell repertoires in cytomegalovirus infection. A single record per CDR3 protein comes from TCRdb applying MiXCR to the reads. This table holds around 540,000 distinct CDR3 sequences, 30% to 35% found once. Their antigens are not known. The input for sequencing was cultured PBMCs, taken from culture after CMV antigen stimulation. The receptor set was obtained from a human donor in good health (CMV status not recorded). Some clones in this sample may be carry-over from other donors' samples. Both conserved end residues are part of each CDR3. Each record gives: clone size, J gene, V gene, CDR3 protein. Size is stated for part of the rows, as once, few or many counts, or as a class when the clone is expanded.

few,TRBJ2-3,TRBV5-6,CASSFPGTGTEHQQYF
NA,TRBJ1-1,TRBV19,CASRATANTEAFF
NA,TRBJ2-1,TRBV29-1,CSGRTGTNHNEQFF
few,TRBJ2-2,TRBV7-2,CASSRGLRELKTGELFF
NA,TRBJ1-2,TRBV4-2,CASSQGQGSYGYTF
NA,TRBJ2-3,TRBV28,CASSGGPDTQYF
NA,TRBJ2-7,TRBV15,CATSREYEGSYEQYF
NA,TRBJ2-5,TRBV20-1,CSARDPPGQETQYF
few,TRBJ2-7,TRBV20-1,CSARPSSSSYEQYF
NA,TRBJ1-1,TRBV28,CASRHRDRGPRGTEAFF
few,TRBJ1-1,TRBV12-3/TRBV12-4,CASSLNARTFDTEAFF
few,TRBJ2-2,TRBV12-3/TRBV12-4,CASSWGRELFF
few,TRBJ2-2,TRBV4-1,CASSQPSAGELFF
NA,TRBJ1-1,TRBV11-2,CASSFMHQNTEAFF
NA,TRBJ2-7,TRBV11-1,CASSLSTSGYEQYF
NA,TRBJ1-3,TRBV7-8,CASSLGRTVGNTIYF
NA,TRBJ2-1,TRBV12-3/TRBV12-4,CASSFQLAGGNEQFF
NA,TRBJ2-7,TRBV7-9,CASSFTAGQYEQYF
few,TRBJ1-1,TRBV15,CATSSQGNTEAFF
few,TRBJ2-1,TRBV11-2,CASTTTGGSYSYNEQFF
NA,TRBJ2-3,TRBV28,CASSSPKERETDTQYF
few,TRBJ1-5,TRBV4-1,CASSQVEGRGNQPQHF
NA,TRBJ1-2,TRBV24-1,CATSDPDRGYGYTF
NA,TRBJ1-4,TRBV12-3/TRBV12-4,CASSLRRQGEKLFF
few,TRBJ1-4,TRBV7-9,CASSHPPGATNEKLFF
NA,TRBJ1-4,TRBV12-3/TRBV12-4,CASTVTGGREKLFF
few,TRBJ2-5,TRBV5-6,CASSRGLAGDETQYF
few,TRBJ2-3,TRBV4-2,CASSRTGTSGRLIDTQYF
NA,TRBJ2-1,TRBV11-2,CASSPRTSGRVNEQFF
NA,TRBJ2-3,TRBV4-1,CASSLEERANTDTQYF
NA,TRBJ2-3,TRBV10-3,CAISESGGDTQYF
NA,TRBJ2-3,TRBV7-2,CASSSQLAGGPWDTQYF